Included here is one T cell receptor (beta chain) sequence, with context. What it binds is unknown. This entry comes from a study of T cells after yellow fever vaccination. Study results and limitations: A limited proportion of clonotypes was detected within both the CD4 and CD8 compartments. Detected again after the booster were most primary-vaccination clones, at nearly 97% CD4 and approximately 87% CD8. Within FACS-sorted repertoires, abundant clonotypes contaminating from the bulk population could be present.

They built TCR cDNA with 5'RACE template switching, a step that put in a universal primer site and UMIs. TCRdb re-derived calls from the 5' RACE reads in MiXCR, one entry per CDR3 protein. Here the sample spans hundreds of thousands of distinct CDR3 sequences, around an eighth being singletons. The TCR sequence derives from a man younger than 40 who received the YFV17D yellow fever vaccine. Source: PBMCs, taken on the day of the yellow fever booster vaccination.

The DNA for the CDR3 is TGTGCCAGCAGCTTAGAGGTAGCGGAAGAGACCCAGTACTTC. As protein: CASSLEVAEETQYF. The chain recombines TRBV7-2 with TRBJ2-5; D is perhaps TRBD2 (6 bases). The germline gives CDR1 SGHTA, CDR2 FQGNSA. V gave up 1 base and J gave up 3 bases, with 9 bases separating them. The CDR3 is 14 amino acids.